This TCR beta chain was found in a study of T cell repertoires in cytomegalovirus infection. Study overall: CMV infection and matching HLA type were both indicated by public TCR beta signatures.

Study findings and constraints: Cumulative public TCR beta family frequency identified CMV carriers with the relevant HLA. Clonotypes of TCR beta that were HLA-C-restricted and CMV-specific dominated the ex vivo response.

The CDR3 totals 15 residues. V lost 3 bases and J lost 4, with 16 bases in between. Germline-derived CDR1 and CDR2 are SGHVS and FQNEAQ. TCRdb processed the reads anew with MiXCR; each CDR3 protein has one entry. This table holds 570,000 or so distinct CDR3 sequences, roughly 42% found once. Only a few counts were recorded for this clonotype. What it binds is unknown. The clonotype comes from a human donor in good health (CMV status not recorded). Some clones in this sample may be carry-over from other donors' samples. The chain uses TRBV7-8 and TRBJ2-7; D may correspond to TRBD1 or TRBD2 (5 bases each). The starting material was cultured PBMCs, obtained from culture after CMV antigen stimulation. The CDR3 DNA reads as TGTGCCAGCAGCTTCTACTCCGGGACCGAGTACGAGCAGTACTTC. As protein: CASSFYSGTEYEQYF.